This T cell receptor beta chain comes out of a study of blood T cell repertoires in COVID-19. Study as a whole: Samples of COVID-19 (acute and convalescent) were obtained from the United States, Italy and Spain.

The CDR3 consists of 15 residues. Losses at the gene ends were 3 bases for V and 3 bases for J; bases not matched to a gene: 6. CDR1 is DFQATT and CDR2 is SNEGSKA in the germline V gene (reference sequence). Under the authors' procedure: Using reference gene primer amplification, nucleated cell counts were estimated. This table comes from immunoSEQ multiplex PCR, and its TCRdb copy is limited to in-frame clones, with some not included. D and trimming were read from the DNA, whereas the V and J calls and clone size are those reported in that table. This table holds approximately 100,000 clones, 85% found once.

Specimen: peripheral blood. This TCR was recovered from an elderly man with acute or convalescent COVID-19. The chain links TRBV20-1 to TRBJ2-1; 9 bases are a match to TRBD2. CDR3 DNA: TGCAGTGCTAGTAGCGGGAGAGGGGTCTACAATGAGCAGTTCTTC. It specifies CSASSGRGVYNEQFF.